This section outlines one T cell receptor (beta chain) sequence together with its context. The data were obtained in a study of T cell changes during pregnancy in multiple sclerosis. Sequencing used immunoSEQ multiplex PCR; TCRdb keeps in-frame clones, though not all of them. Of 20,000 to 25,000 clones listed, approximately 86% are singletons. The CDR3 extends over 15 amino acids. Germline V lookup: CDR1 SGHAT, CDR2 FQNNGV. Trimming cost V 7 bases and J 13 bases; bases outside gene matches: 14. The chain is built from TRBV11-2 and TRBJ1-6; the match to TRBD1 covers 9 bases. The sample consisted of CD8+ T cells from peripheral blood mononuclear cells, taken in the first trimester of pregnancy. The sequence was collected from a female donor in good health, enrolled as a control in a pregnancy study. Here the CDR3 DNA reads TGTGCCAGCACCCCCTCACAGGGGGCTAGCCGGCCCCTCCACTTT. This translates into CASTPSQGASRPLHF.